The table lists the clone carrying this T cell receptor (beta chain) with a few counts. PCR employed 60 Vbeta and 13 Jbeta primers. Only in-frame clones appear in the TCRdb table, and some are missing; sequencing was by immunoSEQ multiplex PCR. The sample lists 150,000 to 200,000 clones, 70% to 80% occurring once. This record comes from a study of cytomegalovirus exposure and HLA in healthy donors. The germline V gene has CDR1 SNHLY and CDR2 FYNNEI. This CDR3 is built from 15 residues. Trimming removed 6 bases from V and 15 bases from J; junction bases left unmatched: 14. The origin of this receptor is a woman in her twenties or thirties in good health and CMV-seropositive. The chain recombines TRBV2 with TRBJ2-1; 13 bases line up with TRBD2. The sample was PBMCs. The CDR3, as DNA: TGTGCCAGCAGCCAAGGTGGACTAGCGGGAGCCACAACGTTCTTC. Translated: CASSQGGLAGATTFF.